Listed here are 17 T cell receptor beta chains from one sample, sequenced in a study of vaccination and CD4 T cells after COVID-19. An Oncomine TCR Beta short-read assay was used to sequence the DNA from cultured CD4+ T cells. TCRdb independently ran MiXCR on the PCR reads; one entry per CDR3 protein. This table holds some 10,000 distinct CDR3 sequences, roughly 45% found once. Treatment given: roughly ten-day PBMC culture with coronavirus spike peptide pools or control peptides (ViraFEST assay). These receptors' antigens are unknown. Material for sequencing was CD4+ T cells from blood, cultured in vitro. These receptors originate from a human donor who had recovered from COVID-19.

The chain links TRBV7-9 to TRBJ2-3, with TRBD2 identical over 7 bases. The CDR3 is 17 amino acids. Trimming cost V 5 bases and J 0 bases; bases outside gene matches: 11. Germline CDR1 reads SEHNR; CDR2 reads FQNEAQ (reference sequence). The CDR3 nucleotides are TGTGCCAGCAGCGCCTTTCTAACGGGACTAAGCACAGATACGCAGTATTTT. It translates to CASSAFLTGLSTDTQYF.

This chain uses TRBV10-3 with TRBJ2-3, with a possible D match to TRBD1 (5 bases). Germline assignment: CDR1 ENHRY and CDR2 SYGVKD. The CDR3 contains 11 residues. V gave up 8 bases and J gave up 2 bases, with 5 bases separating them. CDR3 nucleotide sequence: TGTGCCATCGGGGCCACAGATACGCAGTATTTT. It codes for CAIGATDTQYF.

This clonotype was observed a handful of times. The J gene is TRBJ2-3, the V gene TRBV5-1; tentatively, D is TRBD2 (6 bases). This CDR3 is built from 15 residues. The V gene lost 0 bases and the J gene lost 0 bases, with 8 bases spanning the gap. Germline CDR1 SGHRS, CDR2 YFSETQ. CDR3 bases: TGCGCCAGCAGCTTGGGGGGGGTCAGCACAGATACGCAGTATTTT. This translates into CASSLGGVSTDTQYF. Full variable domain (missing parts from reference TRBV5-1 and TRBJ2-3): KAGVTQTPRYLIKTRGQQVTLSCSPISGHRSVSWYQQTPGQGLQFLFEYFSETQRNKGNFPGRFSGRQFSNSRSEMNVSTLELGDSALYLCASSLGGVSTDTQYFGPGTRLTVL.

This chain uses TRBV7-2 with TRBJ2-7, with D possibly being TRBD1 or TRBD2 (6 bases each). Germline CDR1 reads SGHTA; CDR2 reads FQGNSA. V lost 2 bases to trimming and J lost 2 bases, with 13 bases between them. The CDR3 loop spans 15 amino acids. The CDR3 nucleotides are TGTGCCAGCAGCTTAACCCGGGGGCAACCCTACGAGCAGTACTTC. Amino acids: CASSLTRGQPYEQYF. The entire variable domain, with the rest obtained from reference TRBV7-2 and TRBJ2-7, is as follows: GAGVSQSPSNKVTEKGKDVELRCDPISGHTALYWYRQSLGQGLEFLIYFQGNSAPDKSGLPSDRFSAERTGGSVSTLTIQRTQQEDSAVYLCASSLTRGQPYEQYFGPGTRLTVT.

Only a few counts were recorded for this clonotype. This sequence joins TRBV30 and TRBJ1-1, with no clear D. This CDR3 region has 13 residues. Trimming left V 2 bases short and J 5 bases short, with 12 bases between. In germline, CDR1 is GTSNPN, CDR2 SVGIG (reference sequence). The CDR3 here is CAWSRQLETEAFF. In nucleotides, the CDR3 is TGTGCCTGGAGTCGCCAGCTGGAAACTGAAGCTTTCTTT.

The table lists this clonotype with a few counts. This sequence joins TRBV30 and TRBJ2-3; 7 bases align to TRBD2. CDR3 length: 17 amino acids. The V gene's germline CDR1 is GTSNPN and CDR2 SVGIG (reference sequence). The V and J ends lost 1 base and 4 bases, in that order; junction bases with no gene match: 14. CDR3 nucleotides: TGTGCCTGGAGTGACCCACTAGCGTTGTATCATGCAGATACGCAGTATTTT. Amino acid sequence: CAWSDPLALYHADTQYF.

This chain uses TRBV7-2 with TRBJ1-2, with TRBD1 as a possible D gene (5 bases). The length of the CDR3 is 15 residues. With 4 bases removed from V and 4 bases from J, the gap between germline ends came to 16 bases. Germline CDR1 and CDR2: SGHTA and FQGNSA. CDR3 amino acids: CASSSSGGVAYGYTF. DNA of the CDR3: TGTGCCAGCAGCTCCTCCGGAGGGGTTGCCTATGGCTACACCTTC. The full variable domain, with the rest looked up from reference TRBV7-2 and TRBJ1-2, is GAGVSQSPSNKVTEKGKDVELRCDPISGHTALYWYRQSLGQGLEFLIYFQGNSAPDKSGLPSDRFSAERTGGSVSTLTIQRTQQEDSAVYLCASSSSGGVAYGYTFGSGTRLTVV.

V is TRBV5-6 and J is TRBJ2-5, with 9 bases identical to TRBD1. Germline lookup yields CDR1 SGHDT and CDR2 YYEEEE. The CDR3 totals 15 residues. The ends lost 4 bases at V and 1 base at J; junction bases unmatched: 5. CDR3 region: CASSIPGQGQETQYF. In DNA, the CDR3 is TGTGCCAGCAGCATACCGGGACAGGGCCAAGAGACCCAGTACTTC.

The gene calls are TRBV20-1 and TRBJ1-5; 8 bases fit TRBD1. The trim removed 0 bases at V and 1 base at J, leaving 8 bases unmatched. The CDR3 has 17 residues. Per the germline V gene, CDR1 is DFQATT and CDR2 is SNEGSKA (reference sequence). The CDR3 DNA sequence: TGCAGTGCTAGAGATAGGGCAGGGGGCTCCAGCAATCAGCCCCAGCATTTT. Translating it yields CSARDRAGGSSNQPQHF.

This clonotype was counted a few times. This sequence joins TRBV19 and TRBJ1-5, with D maybe TRBD1 (5 bases). CDR3 length: 16 amino acids. Looked up from germline, CDR1 is LNHDA and CDR2 is SQIVND (reference sequence). V gave up 3 bases and J gave up 6 bases, with 18 bases separating them. The CDR3 loop is CASSIGRAAGSQPQHF. The CDR3, as DNA: TGTGCCAGTAGTATCGGTCGGGCGGCAGGGTCTCAGCCCCAGCATTTT.

The CDR3 region is CSAREGTGANEQFF. The CDR3 DNA reads TGCAGTGCTAGAGAAGGGACAGGGGCCAATGAGCAGTTCTTC. The chain combines TRBV20-1 with TRBJ2-1; 10 bases line up with TRBD1. The junction had 2 bases not matched to a gene; V was cut back by 0 bases and J by 6 bases. This CDR3 has 14 amino acids. Germline CDR1 DFQATT, CDR2 SNEGSKA (reference sequence).

The V and J genes are TRBV6-1 and TRBJ1-6; TRBD1 matches 8 bases. Germline CDR1 and CDR2: MNHNS and SASEGT. The CDR3 loop spans 15 amino acids. V lost 3 bases and J lost 8; bases outside the gene matches: 6. This CDR3 reads CASSDSGGDHSPLHF. Here the CDR3 DNA reads TGTGCCAGCAGTGATTCAGGGGGCGACCATTCACCCCTCCACTTT.

V gene TRBV5-6 combines with J gene TRBJ2-3; 7 bases are shared with TRBD2. Germline-derived CDR1 and CDR2 are SGHDT and YYEEEE. With 4 bases clipped from V and 1 base from J, the junction kept 9 bases outside the gene matches. The CDR3 extends over 16 amino acids. This chain's CDR3 is CASSRRRLAGTDTQYF. The CDR3 DNA sequence: TGTGCCAGCAGCCGGCGTAGGCTAGCGGGCACAGATACGCAGTATTTT.

This chain joins TRBV2 and TRBJ1-2; D might be TRBD1 (6 bases). The CDR3 extends over 14 amino acids. Germline V gene data show CDR1 as SNHLY and CDR2 as FYNNEI. With 7 bases removed from V and 0 bases from J, the gap between germline ends came to 12 bases. The CDR3 DNA follows: TGTGCCAGCACCGGACAGATAGCTAACTATGGCTACACCTTC. It specifies CASTGQIANYGYTF.

V and J are TRBV2 and TRBJ1-2; D possibly corresponds to TRBD1 (5 bases). The germline gives CDR1 SNHLY, CDR2 FYNNEI. CDR3 size: 14 residues. The V end lost 6 bases, the J end lost 1 base, and 12 bases lay between the germline ends. The CDR3 protein is CASRVTEINYGYTF. The CDR3, as DNA: TGTGCCAGCAGGGTGACAGAGATTAACTATGGCTACACCTTC.

The table lists this clonotype with a few counts. This chain joins TRBV27 and TRBJ1-5, with D hard to call. The CDR3 spans 15 residues. Germline V gene data show CDR1 as MNHEY and CDR2 as SMNVEV (reference sequence). Trimming took off 2 bases at V and 3 bases at J, with 11 bases between the two ends. CDR3 sequence (DNA): TGTGCCAGCAGTTTAAGTATGCAGATCAATCAGCCCCAGCATTTT. It encodes CASSLSMQINQPQHF.

The rearrangement uses TRBV20-1 and TRBJ2-3, with TRBD2 identical over 11 bases. This CDR3 is 15 amino acids long. Germline values: CDR1 DFQATT, CDR2 SNEGSKA (reference sequence). The trim removed 6 bases at V and 6 bases at J, leaving 11 bases unmatched. DNA of the CDR3: TGCAGTGCCAGCAAACTAGCGGGGGAAATTGATACGCAGTATTTT. This translates into CSASKLAGEIDTQYF.